These 3 T cell receptor beta chains were all obtained from the same sample, sequenced in a study of T-cell memory formation after mild COVID-19. TCRdb passed the 5' RACE reads through MiXCR, listing each CDR3 protein once. The table includes more than 400,000 distinct CDR3 sequences, about 20% detected once. The specimen sequenced was PBMCs or a T cell subset sorted from them (not recorded which). These receptor sequences come from an adult woman who had mild COVID-19 (a few samples of this study predate the infection). Cell type and time point are not known.

This clonotype was counted between two and nine times. The gene calls are TRBV5-6 and TRBJ2-6; D is uncertain. The CDR3 covers 16 residues. The ends were cut back, 1 base at V and 0 bases at J, with 8 bases in the middle. CDR1 SGHDT and CDR2 YYEEEE come from the germline V gene. The CDR3 reads CASSLYSGSGANVLTF. The DNA for the CDR3 is TGTGCCAGCAGCTTGTATTCAGGCTCTGGGGCCAACGTCCTGACTTTC.

The sample holds a few counts of this clonotype. The chain couples TRBV18 to TRBJ1-1; D uncertain. V dropped 2 bases and J dropped 7 bases, with 11 bases sitting between them. CDR1 KGHSH and CDR2 LQKENI come from the germline V gene. CDR3 length: 13 residues. In DNA form, the CDR3 reads TGTGCCAGCTCACCAAGAATAACAGATGAAGCTTTCTTT. Encoded protein: CASSPRITDEAFF.

This clonotype was detected only a few times. The chain employs TRBV30 and TRBJ2-7; TRBD2 agrees at 12 bases. Germline values: CDR1 GTSNPN, CDR2 SVGIG (reference sequence). V lost 4 bases and J lost 0; bases outside the gene matches: 10. The CDR3 has 17 residues. CDR3 region: CAWNPARTSGTSYEQYF. The CDR3 region has the DNA TGTGCCTGGAACCCCGCCCGGACTAGCGGGACCTCCTACGAGCAGTACTTC.